This T cell receptor beta chain was captured by sequencing in a study of T-cell memory formation after mild COVID-19. Study context: TCR clusters showed largely donor specificity. Study-wide results and caveats: Pre-infection memory harbored some responding clones, suggesting cross-reactive memory joined. Contracting clones from day 15 to 85 had balanced CD4/CD8; later expanders favoured CD4+.

This clonotype was observed many times. Its specificity is not known. CDR1 and CDR2 (germline): MNHEY, SMNVEV (reference sequence). V was pared by 3 bases and J by 0 bases, with 9 bases between. There are 15 residues in the CDR3. With constant-segment primers, 5'RACE yielded cDNA libraries of TCR alpha and TCR beta that carried sample barcodes and UMIs. MiXCR, applied by TCRdb to the 5' RACE reads, yields one record per CDR3 protein. The data contain around 500,000 distinct CDR3 sequences, around a sixth of them singletons. The chain joins TRBV27 to TRBJ2-1; D is perhaps TRBD1 or TRBD2 (5 bases each). The receptor comes from an adult woman who had mild COVID-19 (a few samples of this study predate the infection). Cell type and time point are not known. Sample: PBMCs or a T cell subset sorted from them (not recorded which). This chain's CDR3 is CASSFEGSSYNEQFF. Written as DNA, the CDR3 is TGTGCCAGCAGTTTCGAGGGGAGCTCCTACAATGAGCAGTTCTTC.